The following is a T cell receptor (beta chain) sequence with its context. The sequencing template was cDNA reverse transcribed from extracted RNA. Method: immunoSEQ multiplex PCR; TCRdb's copy keeps in-frame clones and lacks some. The table shows 87,000 or so clones, with about two thirds occurring only once. Described treatment: oral pan-JAK inhibitor, 5-10 mg twice daily. This sample is part of a study of CD8+ T cells in alopecia areata. The CDR3 spans 16 residues. V lost 0 bases and J 3 bases, leaving 12 bases between the germline ends. Germline values: CDR1 LGHNA, CDR2 YSLEER. The sequencing here drew on CD8+ T cells sorted from blood, taken at week 44, from a patient treated with tofacitinib. The TCR comes from a human donor with alopecia areata. The gene calls are TRBV4-3 and TRBJ2-1; D may be TRBD2 (6 bases). CDR3 sequence: CASSQDRVAVYNEQFF. The DNA for the CDR3 is TGCGCCAGCAGCCAAGATCGGGTAGCGGTCTACAATGAGCAGTTCTTC.